This T cell receptor beta chain was sequenced for a study of blood T cell repertoires in COVID-19 (dated by TCRdb to 2018 to 2021). Regarding the complete study: The collaborator samples originated in the United States, Italy and Spain and spanned the acute and convalescent phases of COVID-19. The material from the prospective study consisted of cDNA or gDNA derived from T cells, B-cell-depleted T cells, or PBMCs. Subjects who had been exposed to COVID-19, were actively infected with it, or had recovered from it provided the deeply sampled blood TCRbeta repertoires that made up the dataset. The repertoires were released in a freely available public database meant as a resource for research on the immune response to SARS-CoV-2. The samples were drawn from the first 160 participants of the ongoing ImmuneRACE study and from 1,254 subjects provided by 6 global collaborators. A de-identified subject ID, COVID-19 status, age in years and sex were almost always included in the sample metadata. HLA class I and class II types, where available, came from metadata supplied by the sample provider rather than from assay-based typing. Study-wide conclusions, independent of this receptor: Clinical and demographic metadata were provided uncurated, with the amount varying by source and participant.

The immunoSEQ Assay, a bias-controlled multiplex PCR, was used to amplify TCRbeta CDR3 regions from genomic DNA. On the authors' methods: The number of nucleated cells in each sample was estimated from the amplification of reference gene primers within the assay. To quantify the absolute abundance of each unique TCRbeta CDR3 rearrangement, sequence reads were collapsed and filtered. For each sample, productive Simpson clonality was calculated by taking the square root of Simpson's diversity index across productive rearrangements. Imported from immuneACCESS, the table was reduced by TCRdb to in-frame sequences with V and J called. These copies leave out some clones; in studies compared against another copy, an unresolved V gene accounts for under half, and the cause of the remainder is not known. V, J and clone size were drawn from that table, and D and trimming were deduced from the DNA. Present in this sample are about 80,000 clones, 82% of which were seen just once. The top ten clonotypes cover about a third of the sample.

About this clone itself: No cognate antigen has been identified for it. No per-base quality is available; no much larger clone lies one base away.

The collaborating institutions used their own protocols to collect whole blood in K2EDTA tubes. Collaborator samples were shipped for TCRbeta analysis as frozen whole blood, isolated PBMCs, or DNA extracted from either sample type. This TCR was recovered from a woman in her 70s with acute or convalescent COVID-19. The source material was peripheral blood.

The CDR3 amino acid sequence is: CASSLDSETQYF. The DNA reads TGCGCCAGCAGCTTGGACAGTGAGACCCAGTACTTC. The chain uses TRBV5-1 and TRBJ2-5, with the D gene too uncertain to name. The CDR3 has 12 amino acids, counting the end cysteine and phenylalanine. Just the 36-base CDR3 DNA is kept, in frame starting at base 1. V and J lose 0 bases and 5 bases, and a span of 5 bases separates them. As encoded in the germline V gene, CDR1 is SGHRS while CDR2 is YFSETQ.